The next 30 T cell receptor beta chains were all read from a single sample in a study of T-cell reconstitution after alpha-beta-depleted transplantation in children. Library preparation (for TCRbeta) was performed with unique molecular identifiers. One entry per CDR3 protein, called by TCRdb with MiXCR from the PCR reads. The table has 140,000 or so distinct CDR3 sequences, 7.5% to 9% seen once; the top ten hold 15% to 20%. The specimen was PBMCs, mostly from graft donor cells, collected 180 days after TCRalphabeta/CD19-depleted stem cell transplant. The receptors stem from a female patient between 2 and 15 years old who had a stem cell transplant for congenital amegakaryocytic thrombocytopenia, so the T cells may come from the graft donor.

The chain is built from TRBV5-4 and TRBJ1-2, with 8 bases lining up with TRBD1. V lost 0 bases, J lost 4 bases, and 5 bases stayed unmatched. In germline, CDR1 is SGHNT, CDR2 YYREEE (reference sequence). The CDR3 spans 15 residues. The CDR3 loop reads CASSLAQGASYGYTF. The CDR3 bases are TGTGCCAGCAGCTTGGCCCAGGGGGCTAGCTATGGCTACACCTTC.

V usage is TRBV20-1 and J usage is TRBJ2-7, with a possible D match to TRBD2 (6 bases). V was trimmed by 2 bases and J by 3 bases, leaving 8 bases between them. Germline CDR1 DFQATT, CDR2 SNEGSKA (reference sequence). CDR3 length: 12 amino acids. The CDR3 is CSARRRDYEQYF. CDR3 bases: TGCAGTGCTAGAAGGCGGGACTACGAGCAGTACTTC.

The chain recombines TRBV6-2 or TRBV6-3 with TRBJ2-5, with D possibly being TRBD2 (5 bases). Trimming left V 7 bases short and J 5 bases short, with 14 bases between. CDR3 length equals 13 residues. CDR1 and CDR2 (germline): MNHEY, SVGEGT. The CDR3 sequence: CASMLQRRETQYF. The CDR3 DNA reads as TGTGCCAGCATGCTCCAGCGGCGGGAGACCCAGTACTTC.

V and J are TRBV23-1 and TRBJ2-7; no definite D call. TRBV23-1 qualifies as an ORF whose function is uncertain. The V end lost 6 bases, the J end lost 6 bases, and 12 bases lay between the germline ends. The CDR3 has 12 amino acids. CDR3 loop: CASRLCGPEQYF. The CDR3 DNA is TGCGCCAGCAGGCTGTGTGGCCCCGAGCAGTACTTC.

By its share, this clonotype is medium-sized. The CDR3 nucleotides are TGTGCCAGCAGTTTCGGACTAGCGGGTAGCACAGATACGCAGTATTTT. Protein: CASSFGLAGSTDTQYF. The rearrangement uses TRBV28 and TRBJ2-3; 11 bases map to TRBD2. Germline-derived CDR1 and CDR2 are MDHEN and SYDVKM. V gave up 3 bases and J gave up 0 bases; unmatched junction bases: 2. The length of the CDR3 is 16 residues.

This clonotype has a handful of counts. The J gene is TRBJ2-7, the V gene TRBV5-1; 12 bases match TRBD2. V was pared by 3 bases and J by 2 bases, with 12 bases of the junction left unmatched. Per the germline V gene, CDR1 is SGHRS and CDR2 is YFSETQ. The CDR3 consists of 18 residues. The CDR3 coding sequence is TGCGCCAGCAGCTCGGAACGAGGACTAGCGGGGACCCCCTACGAGCAGTACTTC. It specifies CASSSERGLAGTPYEQYF.

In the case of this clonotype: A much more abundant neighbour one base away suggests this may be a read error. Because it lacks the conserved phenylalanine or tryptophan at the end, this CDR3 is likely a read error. The CDR3 protein is CASSPGTLPPYEQYY. The CDR3 DNA is TGTGCCAGCAGTCCTGGGACTCTTCCTCCCTACGAGCAGTACTAC. The chain is built from TRBV3-1 and TRBJ2-7, with D maybe TRBD2 (6 bases). This CDR3 contains 15 residues. Germline V gene data show CDR1 as LGHDT and CDR2 as YNNKEL (reference sequence). V lost 6 bases and J 2 bases, leaving 17 bases between the germline ends.

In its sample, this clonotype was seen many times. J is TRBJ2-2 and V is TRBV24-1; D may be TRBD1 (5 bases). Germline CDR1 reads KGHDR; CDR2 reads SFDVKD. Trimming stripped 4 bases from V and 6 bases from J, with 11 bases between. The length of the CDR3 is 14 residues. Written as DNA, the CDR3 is TGTGCCACCAGTGACCTGTCAGGGCCCGGGGAGCTGTTTTTT. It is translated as CATSDLSGPGELFF.

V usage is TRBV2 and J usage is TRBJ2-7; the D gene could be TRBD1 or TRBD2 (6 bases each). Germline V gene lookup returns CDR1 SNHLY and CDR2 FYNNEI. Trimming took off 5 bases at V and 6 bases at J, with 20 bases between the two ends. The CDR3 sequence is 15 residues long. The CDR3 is CASSPTGALISEQYF. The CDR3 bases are TGTGCCAGCAGTCCGACGGGGGCCTTAATCTCCGAGCAGTACTTC.

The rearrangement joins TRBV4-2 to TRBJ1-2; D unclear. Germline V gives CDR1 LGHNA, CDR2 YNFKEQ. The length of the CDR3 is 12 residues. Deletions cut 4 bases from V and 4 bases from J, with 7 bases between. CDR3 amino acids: CASSRLTYGYTF. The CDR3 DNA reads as TGTGCCAGCAGCCGTTTGACCTATGGCTACACCTTC.

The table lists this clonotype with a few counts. CDR3 protein: CSADHPTSGSYNEQFF. CDR3 DNA sequence: TGCAGTGCTGACCACCCGACTAGCGGATCCTACAATGAGCAGTTCTTC. The chain has TRBV20-1 and TRBJ2-1; 9 nucleotides align to TRBD2. V was pared by 5 bases and J by 1 base, with 9 bases of the junction left unmatched. CDR1 and CDR2 (germline): DFQATT, SNEGSKA (reference sequence). This CDR3 has 16 residues.

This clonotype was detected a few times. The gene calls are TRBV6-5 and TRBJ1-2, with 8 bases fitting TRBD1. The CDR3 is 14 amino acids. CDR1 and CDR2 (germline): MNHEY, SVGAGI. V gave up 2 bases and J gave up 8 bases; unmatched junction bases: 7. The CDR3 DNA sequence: TGTGCCAGCAGTTACCGAGGCAGGGGGCTAGGCTACACCTTC. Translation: CASSYRGRGLGYTF.

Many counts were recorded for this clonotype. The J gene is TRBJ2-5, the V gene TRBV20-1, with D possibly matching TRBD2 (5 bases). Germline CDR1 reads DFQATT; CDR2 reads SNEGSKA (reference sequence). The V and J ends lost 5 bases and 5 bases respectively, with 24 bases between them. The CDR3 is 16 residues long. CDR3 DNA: TGCAGTGCTTCTCTTGGGTCATTTGGGTGGGAGGAGACCCAGTACTTC. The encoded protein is CSASLGSFGWEETQYF.

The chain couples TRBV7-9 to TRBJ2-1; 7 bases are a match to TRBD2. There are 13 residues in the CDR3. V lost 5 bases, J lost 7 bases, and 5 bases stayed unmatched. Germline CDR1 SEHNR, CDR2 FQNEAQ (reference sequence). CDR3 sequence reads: CASSARLANEQFF. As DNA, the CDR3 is TGTGCCAGCAGCGCGCGACTAGCAAATGAGCAGTTCTTC.

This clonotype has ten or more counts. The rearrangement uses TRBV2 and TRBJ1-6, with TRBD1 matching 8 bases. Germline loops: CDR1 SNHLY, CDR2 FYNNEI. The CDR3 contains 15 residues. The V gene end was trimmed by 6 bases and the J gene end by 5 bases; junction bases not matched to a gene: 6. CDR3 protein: CASRSQGAHNSPLHF. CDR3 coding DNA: TGTGCCAGCAGGTCCCAGGGGGCCCATAATTCACCCCTCCACTTT. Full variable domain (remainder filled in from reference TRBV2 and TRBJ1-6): EPEVTQTPSHQVTQMGQEVILRCVPISNHLYFYWYRQILGQKVEFLVSFYNNEISEKSEIFDDQFSVERPDGSNFTLKIRSTKLEDSAMYFCASRSQGAHNSPLHFGNGTRLTVT.

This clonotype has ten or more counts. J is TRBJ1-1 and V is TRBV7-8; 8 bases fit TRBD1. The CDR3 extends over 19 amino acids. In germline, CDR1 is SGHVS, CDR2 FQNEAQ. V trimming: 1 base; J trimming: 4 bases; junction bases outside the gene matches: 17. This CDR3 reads CASSLVARGRLNRITEAFF. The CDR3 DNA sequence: TGTGCCAGCAGCTTAGTAGCCAGGGGGCGGTTAAACCGGATCACTGAAGCTTTCTTT.

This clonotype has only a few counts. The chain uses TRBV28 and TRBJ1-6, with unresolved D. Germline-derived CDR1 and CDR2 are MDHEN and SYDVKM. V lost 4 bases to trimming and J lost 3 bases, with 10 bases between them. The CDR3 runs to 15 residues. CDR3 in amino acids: CASSSRLLYNSPLHF. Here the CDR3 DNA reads TGTGCCAGCAGTTCGCGCCTACTCTATAATTCACCCCTCCACTTT.

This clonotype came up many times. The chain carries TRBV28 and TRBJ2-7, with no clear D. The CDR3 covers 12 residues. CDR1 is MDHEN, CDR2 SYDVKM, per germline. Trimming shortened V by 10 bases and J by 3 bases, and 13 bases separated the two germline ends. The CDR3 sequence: CATASWGYEQYF. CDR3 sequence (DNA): TGTGCCACCGCTTCTTGGGGCTACGAGCAGTACTTC.

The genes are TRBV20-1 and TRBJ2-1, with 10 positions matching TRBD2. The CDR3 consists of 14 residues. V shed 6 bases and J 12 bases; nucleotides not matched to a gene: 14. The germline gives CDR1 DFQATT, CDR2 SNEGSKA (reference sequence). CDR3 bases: TGCAGTGCAGGGGGACTAGCGTACAATGAAGGGCAGTTCTTC. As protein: CSAGGLAYNEGQFF.

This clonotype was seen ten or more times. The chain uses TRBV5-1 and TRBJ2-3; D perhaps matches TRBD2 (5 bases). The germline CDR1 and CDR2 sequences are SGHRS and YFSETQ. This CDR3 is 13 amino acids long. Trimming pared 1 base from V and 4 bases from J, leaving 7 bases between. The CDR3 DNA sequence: TGCGCCAGCAGCTTGCCTAGCTCAGATACGCAGTATTTT. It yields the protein CASSLPSSDTQYF.

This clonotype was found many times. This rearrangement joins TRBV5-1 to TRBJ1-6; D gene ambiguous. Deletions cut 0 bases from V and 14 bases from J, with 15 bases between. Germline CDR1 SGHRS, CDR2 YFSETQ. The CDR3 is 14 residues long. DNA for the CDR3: TGCGCCAGCAGCTTGGACAGCCTCTATAGTTCCCTCCACTTT. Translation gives CASSLDSLYSSLHF.

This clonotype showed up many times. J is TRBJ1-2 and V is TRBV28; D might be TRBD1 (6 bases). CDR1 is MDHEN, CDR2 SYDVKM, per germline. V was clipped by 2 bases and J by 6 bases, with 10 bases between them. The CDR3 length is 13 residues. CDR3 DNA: TGTGCCAGCAGTTTACAGGGGTCGAATGGCTACACCTTC. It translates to CASSLQGSNGYTF.

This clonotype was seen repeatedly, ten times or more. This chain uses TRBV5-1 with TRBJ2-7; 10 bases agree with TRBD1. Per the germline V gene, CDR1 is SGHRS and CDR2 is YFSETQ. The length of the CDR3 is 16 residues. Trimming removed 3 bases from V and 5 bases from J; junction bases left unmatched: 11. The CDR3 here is CASSWTPGTGAHEQYF. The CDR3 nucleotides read TGCGCCAGCAGCTGGACCCCCGGGACAGGGGCCCACGAGCAGTACTTC.

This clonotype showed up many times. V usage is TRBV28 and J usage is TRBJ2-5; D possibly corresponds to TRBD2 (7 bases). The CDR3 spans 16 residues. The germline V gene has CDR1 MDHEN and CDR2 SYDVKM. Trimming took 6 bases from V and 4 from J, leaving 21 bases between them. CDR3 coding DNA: TGTGCCAGCAGCACCGAAGTCTCGGGGGGCATAGAGACCCAGTACTTC. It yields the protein CASSTEVSGGIETQYF.

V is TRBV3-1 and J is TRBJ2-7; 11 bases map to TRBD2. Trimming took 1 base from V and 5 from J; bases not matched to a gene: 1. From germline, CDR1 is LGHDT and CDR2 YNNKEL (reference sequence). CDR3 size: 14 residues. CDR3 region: CASSQVAGGDEQYF. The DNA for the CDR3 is TGTGCCAGCAGCCAAGTAGCGGGAGGGGACGAGCAGTACTTC.

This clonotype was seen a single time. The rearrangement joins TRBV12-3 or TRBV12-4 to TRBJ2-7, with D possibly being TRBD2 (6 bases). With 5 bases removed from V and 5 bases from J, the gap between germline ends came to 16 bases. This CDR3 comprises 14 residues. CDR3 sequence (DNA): TGTGCCAGCAGTCACCTGGGGGGAGCCCACGAGCAGTACTTC. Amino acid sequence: CASSHLGGAHEQYF.

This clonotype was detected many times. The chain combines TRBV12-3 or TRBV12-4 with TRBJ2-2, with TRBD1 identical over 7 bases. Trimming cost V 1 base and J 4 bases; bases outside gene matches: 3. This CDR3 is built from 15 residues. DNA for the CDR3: TGTGCCAGCAGTTTAGGAGGGGGCCTCACCGGGGAGCTGTTTTTT. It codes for CASSLGGGLTGELFF.

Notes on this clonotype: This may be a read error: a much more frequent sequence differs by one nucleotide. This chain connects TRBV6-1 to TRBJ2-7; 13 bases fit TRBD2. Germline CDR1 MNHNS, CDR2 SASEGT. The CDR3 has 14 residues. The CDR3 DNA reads TGTGCCACCAGGACTAGCGGGAGCCCAAACGAGCACTACTTC. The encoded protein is CATRTSGSPNEHYF.

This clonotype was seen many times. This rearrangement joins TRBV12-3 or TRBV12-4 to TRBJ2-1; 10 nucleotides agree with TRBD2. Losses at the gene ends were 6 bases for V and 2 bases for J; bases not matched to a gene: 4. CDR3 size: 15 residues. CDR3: CASSAGTSAYNEQFF. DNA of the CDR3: TGTGCCAGCAGCGCAGGGACTAGCGCCTACAATGAGCAGTTCTTC.

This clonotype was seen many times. For the CDR3, the DNA is TGTGCCATCAGGGGGAGAAGCGGGGCATACTATGGCTACACCTTC. Amino acids: CAIRGRSGAYYGYTF. This rearrangement joins TRBV10-3 to TRBJ1-2; D is perhaps TRBD1 (5 bases). The CDR3 sequence is 15 residues long. The V and J ends lost 6 bases and 3 bases respectively, with 17 bases between them. Germline CDR1 ENHRY, CDR2 SYGVKD.